The next 8 T cell receptor beta chains were all read from a single sample in a study of cytomegalovirus exposure and HLA in healthy donors. Produced via immunoSEQ multiplex PCR; TCRdb's table is partial and in-frame only. The sample lists 220,000 or so clones; roughly 80% were seen once. The specimen was PBMCs. All receptors derive from a woman between 18 and 29 years old in good health and CMV-seronegative.

V is TRBV12-5 and J is TRBJ2-7; D possibly corresponds to TRBD2 (5 bases). The CDR3 is 15 amino acids. Germline CDR1 reads LGHNT; CDR2 reads FRNRAP. Trimming shortened V by 3 bases and J by 4 bases, and 16 bases separated the two germline ends. The CDR3: CASGFSRPRDYEQYF. In DNA, the CDR3 is TGTGCTAGTGGTTTTTCTCGGCCCCGGGATTACGAGCAGTACTTC. The full variable domain, its missing parts supplied by reference TRBV12-5 and TRBJ2-7, is DARVTQTPRHKVTEMGQEVTMRCQPILGHNTVFWYRQTMMQGLELLAYFRNRAPLDDSGMPKDRFSAEMPDATLATLKIQPSEPRDSAVYFCASGFSRPRDYEQYFGPGTRLTVT.

The rearrangement links TRBV13 to TRBJ1-4, with TRBD1 as a possible D gene (6 bases). CDR1 and CDR2 from the germline V gene are PRHDT and FYEKMQ (reference sequence). The CDR3 extends over 14 amino acids. V was pared by 5 bases and J by 4 bases, with 11 bases between. CDR3 coding DNA: TGTGCCAGCAGCCGGCCAGGGGTTAATGAAAAACTGTTTTTT. Amino acids: CASSRPGVNEKLFF.

The chain is built from TRBV30 and TRBJ2-5, with 8 bases identical to TRBD2. Per the germline V gene, CDR1 is GTSNPN and CDR2 is SVGIG (reference sequence). There are 16 residues in the CDR3. V lost 2 bases to trimming and J lost 9 bases; unmatched junction nucleotides: 17. CDR3 DNA: TGTGCCTGGAGTCGAACAGTGGCGGGGGGCCAGGTGGCCCAGTACTTC. It codes for CAWSRTVAGGQVAQYF.

J is TRBJ2-7 and V is TRBV28, with 8 bases fitting TRBD1. The CDR3 sequence is 14 residues long. Germline-derived CDR1 and CDR2 are MDHEN and SYDVKM. The V segment lost 6 bases and the J segment 5 bases; nucleotides outside the gene matches: 9. The CDR3 here is CASRLLQGAHEQYF. Here the CDR3 DNA reads TGTGCCAGCAGACTACTCCAGGGGGCCCACGAGCAGTACTTC.

The chain carries TRBV7-9 and TRBJ1-1, with 7 bases that match TRBD1. V dropped 3 bases and J dropped 6; count of bases not matched to a gene: 1. There are 12 residues in the CDR3. Germline V gene lookup returns CDR1 SEHNR and CDR2 FQNEAQ (reference sequence). The CDR3 DNA reads TGTGCCAGCAGCTTTCAGGGGGCTGAAGCTTTCTTT. Its protein product is CASSFQGAEAFF.

The chain uses TRBV28 and TRBJ2-3; D assignment may be TRBD1 or TRBD2 (5 bases each). Trimming cost V 6 bases and J 2 bases, with 15 bases left between them. CDR3 length: 15 amino acids. Germline CDR1 reads MDHEN; CDR2 reads SYDVKM. As DNA, the CDR3 is TGTGCCAGCAGACCTGTGGGGACGGTCACAGATACGCAGTATTTT. Its protein product is CASRPVGTVTDTQYF.

The genes are TRBV14 and TRBJ2-7; 7 bases match TRBD2. The CDR3 contains 13 residues. Losses at the gene ends were 4 bases for V and 6 bases for J; bases not matched to a gene: 6. Germline-derived CDR1 and CDR2 are SGHDN and FVKESK. CDR3 nucleotide sequence: TGTGCCAGCAGCCGGACTAGAGAGGGCGAGCAGTACTTC. Translated, it gives CASSRTREGEQYF.

The chain links TRBV30 to TRBJ1-2; D not resolved. Germline CDR1 and CDR2: GTSNPN and SVGIG (reference sequence). This CDR3 has 15 residues. V dropped 7 bases and J dropped 0 bases, with 18 bases sitting between them. Here the CDR3 DNA reads TGTGCCTTCCTGCCAGGAGATCTATCTAACTATGGCTACACCTTC. Residues: CAFLPGDLSNYGYTF. Combining the CDR3 with reference TRBV30 and TRBJ1-2 gives the whole variable domain SQTIHQWPATLVQPVGSPLSLECTVEGTSNPNLYWYRQAAGRGLQLLFYSVGIGQISSEVPQNLSASRPQDRQFILSSKKLLLSDSGFYLCAFLPGDLSNYGYTFGSGTRLTVV.